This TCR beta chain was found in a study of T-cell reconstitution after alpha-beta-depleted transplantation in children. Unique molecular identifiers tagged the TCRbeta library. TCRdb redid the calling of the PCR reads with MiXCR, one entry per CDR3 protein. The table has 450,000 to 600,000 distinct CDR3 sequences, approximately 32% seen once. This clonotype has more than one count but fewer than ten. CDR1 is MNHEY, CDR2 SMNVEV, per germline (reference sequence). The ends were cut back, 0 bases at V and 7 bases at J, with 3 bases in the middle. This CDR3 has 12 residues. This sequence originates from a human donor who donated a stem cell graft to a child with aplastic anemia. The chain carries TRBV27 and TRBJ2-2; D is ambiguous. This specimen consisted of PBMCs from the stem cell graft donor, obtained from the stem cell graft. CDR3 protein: CASSLSDGELFF. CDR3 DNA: TGTGCCAGCAGTTTATCGGACGGGGAGCTGTTTTTT.